Presented here are 15 T cell receptor beta chains from one specimen sequenced in a study of blood T cell repertoires in COVID-19. Some clones are missing from TCRdb's copy, which holds only in-frame ones; the method was immunoSEQ multiplex PCR. Among about 220,000 clones listed, 65% to 85% were seen once. The material sequenced was peripheral blood. The receptors stem from a human donor in a cohort sampled during active COVID-19.

The CDR3 region has the DNA TGCGCCAGCAGCCAAGAACCCCAGGGGGTCTCTGGAAACACCATATATTTT. Translation: CASSQEPQGVSGNTIYF. The chain carries TRBV4-3 and TRBJ1-3, with 7 bases matching TRBD1. Trimming at V came to 0 bases and at J to 0 bases, leaving 5 bases not matched to a gene. CDR3 length: 17 residues. Germline V CDR1 and CDR2: LGHNA, YSLEER.

This chain uses TRBV5-4 with TRBJ1-2, with 9 bases aligning to TRBD1. With V trimmed by 4 bases and J by 1 base, 5 bases remained unmatched. Germline V CDR1 and CDR2: SGHNT, YYREEE (reference sequence). The CDR3 is 15 residues long. CDR3 protein: CASSGGTGSNYGYTF. The DNA of the CDR3 is TGTGCCAGCAGCGGCGGGACAGGGAGTAACTATGGCTACACCTTC. Supplemented by reference TRBV5-4 and TRBJ1-2, the full variable domain reads ETGVTQSPTHLIKTRGQQVTLRCSSQSGHNTVSWYQQALGQGPQFIFQYYREEENGRGNFPPRFSGLQFPNYSSELNVNALELDDSALYLCASSGGTGSNYGYTFGSGTRLTVV.

This clone was found a few times. V gene TRBV7-2 combines with J gene TRBJ2-7; D unresolved. The CDR3 has 15 residues. Trimming stripped 1 base from V and 0 bases from J, with 10 bases between. In germline, CDR1 is SGHTA, CDR2 FQGNSA. CDR3 sequence reads: CASSLEGRISYEQYF. The CDR3 DNA reads as TGTGCCAGCAGCTTAGAAGGCAGGATCTCCTACGAGCAGTACTTC. Variable domain in full (rest from reference TRBV7-2 and TRBJ2-7): GAGVSQSPSNKVTEKGKDVELRCDPISGHTALYWYRQSLGQGLEFLIYFQGNSAPDKSGLPSDRFSAERTGGSVSTLTIQRTQQEDSAVYLCASSLEGRISYEQYFGPGTRLTVT.

V gene TRBV7-2 combines with J gene TRBJ2-5, with D perhaps TRBD2 (6 bases). This CDR3 is 13 amino acids long. Germline CDR1 SGHTA, CDR2 FQGNSA. With 5 bases removed from V and 5 bases from J, the gap between germline ends came to 12 bases. The CDR3 sequence: CASSETRLETQYF. DNA of the CDR3: TGTGCCAGCAGCGAGACTAGGCTGGAGACCCAGTACTTC.

The chain links TRBV15 to TRBJ2-7; 7 nucleotides align to TRBD2. V gave up 0 bases and J gave up 4 bases; unmatched junction bases: 15. Germline V gives CDR1 LNHNV, CDR2 YYDKDF (reference sequence). The CDR3 is made up of 18 amino acids. Written as DNA, the CDR3 is TGTGCCACCAGCAGAGATGGGGGTGAGGGAGGGCTGGCGTACGAGCAGTACTTC. This sequence encodes CATSRDGGEGGLAYEQYF.

This clone was counted a few times. The chain carries TRBV4-1 and TRBJ1-1; D uncertain. The CDR3 loop spans 12 amino acids. CDR1 and CDR2 from the germline V gene are MGHRA and YSYEKL. V was shortened by 3 bases and J by 2 bases, with 4 bases between the two germline ends. The CDR3 loop is CASSQRNTEAFF. The CDR3 DNA is TGCGCCAGCAGCCAGAGAAACACTGAAGCTTTCTTT.

The chain carries TRBV12-3 or TRBV12-4 and TRBJ2-7; the D is unclear. Trimming left V 8 bases short and J 4 bases short, with 15 bases between. This CDR3 has 13 residues. CDR3 residues: CASGRFTEYEQYF. The CDR3 nucleotides read TGTGCCAGCGGAAGGTTTACAGAATACGAGCAGTACTTC.

V usage is TRBV5-8 and J usage is TRBJ2-5; 8 bases are shared with TRBD1. V dropped 4 bases and J dropped 2; count of bases not matched to a gene: 10. CDR3 size: 16 residues. Germline V lookup: CDR1 SGHTS, CDR2 YDEGEE. In nucleotides, the CDR3 is TGTGCCAGCAGCACAGGGGACAGGTGGGGACAAGAGACCCAGTACTTC. Translation: CASSTGDRWGQETQYF.

The chain combines TRBV7-2 with TRBJ2-3; 7 positions agree with TRBD1. Germline CDR1 reads SGHTA; CDR2 reads FQGNSA. V lost 5 bases to trimming and J lost 2 bases; unmatched junction nucleotides: 7. The CDR3 spans 15 residues. Here the CDR3 reads CASSRGQPSTDTQYF. CDR3 nucleotides: TGTGCCAGCAGCCGGGGACAGCCCTCCACAGATACGCAGTATTTT.

The chain employs TRBV27 and TRBJ1-5, with D possibly TRBD1 on 5 matching bases. The CDR3 spans 15 residues. V was trimmed by 0 bases and J by 7 bases, leaving 13 bases between them. Germline V gene sequence: CDR1 MNHEY, CDR2 SMNVEV (reference sequence). The DNA for the CDR3 is TGTGCCAGCAGTTTATCGGGGGGAGAGGGGCAGCCCCAGCATTTT. Its translation is CASSLSGGEGQPQHF.

As DNA, the CDR3 is TGTGCCAGCAGTGATCCGGGAGCTCGCGACCAAGAGACCCAGTACTTC. It is translated as CASSDPGARDQETQYF. J is TRBJ2-5 and V is TRBV25-1; weak D call: TRBD2 (6 bases). Germline assignment: CDR1 MGHDK and CDR2 SYGVNS. The CDR3 runs to 16 residues. V was cut by 3 bases and J by 0 bases, with 14 bases left in between.

The J gene is TRBJ2-7, the V gene TRBV7-9, with TRBD2 identical over 9 bases. Looked up from germline, CDR1 is SEHNR and CDR2 is FQNEAQ (reference sequence). The CDR3 is made up of 15 amino acids. The V segment lost 1 base and the J segment 4 bases; nucleotides outside the gene matches: 5. CDR3 residues: CASSLVRAGGYEQYF. CDR3 DNA: TGTGCCAGCAGCTTAGTAAGAGCGGGAGGTTACGAGCAGTACTTC.

The V and J genes are TRBV27 and TRBJ2-1; D perhaps matches TRBD2 (6 bases). Looked up from germline, CDR1 is MNHEY and CDR2 is SMNVEV (reference sequence). Deletions cut 3 bases from V and 14 bases from J, with 14 bases between. The CDR3 has 12 residues. This CDR3 is CASSFNTGEKFF. Written as DNA, the CDR3 is TGTGCCAGCAGTTTTAATACGGGAGAGAAGTTCTTC.

This clone occurred once. The V and J genes are TRBV9 and TRBJ2-2, with 13 bases aligning to TRBD2. Germline V gives CDR1 SGDLS, CDR2 YYNGEE. V trimming: 3 bases; J trimming: 6 bases; junction bases outside the gene matches: 2. The CDR3 has 15 residues. CDR3 nucleotide sequence: TGTGCCAGCAGCGCGACTAGCGGGGGGCCCGGGGAGCTGTTTTTT. Amino acids: CASSATSGGPGELFF.

This chain links TRBV5-1 with TRBJ2-7; TRBD1 matches 10 bases. V trimming: 0 bases; J trimming: 2 bases; junction bases outside the gene matches: 5. The CDR3 contains 16 residues. Per germline, CDR1 SGHRS and CDR2 YFSETQ. CDR3 amino acids: CASSLGDRGYAYEQYF. CDR3 DNA: TGCGCCAGCAGCTTGGGGGACAGGGGATACGCCTACGAGCAGTACTTC.